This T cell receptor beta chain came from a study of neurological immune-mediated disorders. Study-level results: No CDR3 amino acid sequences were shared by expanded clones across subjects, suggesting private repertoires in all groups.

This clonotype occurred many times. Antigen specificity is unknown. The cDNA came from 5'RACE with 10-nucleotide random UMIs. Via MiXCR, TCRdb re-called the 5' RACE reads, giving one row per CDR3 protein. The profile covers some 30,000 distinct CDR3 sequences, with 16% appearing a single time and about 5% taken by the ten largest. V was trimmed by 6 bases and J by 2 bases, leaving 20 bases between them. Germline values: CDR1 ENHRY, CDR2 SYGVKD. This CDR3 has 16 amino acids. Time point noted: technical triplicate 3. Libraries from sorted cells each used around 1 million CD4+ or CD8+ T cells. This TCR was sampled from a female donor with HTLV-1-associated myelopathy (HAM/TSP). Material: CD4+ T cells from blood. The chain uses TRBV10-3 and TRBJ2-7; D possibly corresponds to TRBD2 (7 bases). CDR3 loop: CAIRVTGGGNPYEQYF. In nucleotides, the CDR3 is TGTGCCATCAGGGTAACCGGCGGGGGCAACCCCTACGAGCAGTACTTC.